Presented here are 20 T cell receptor beta chains from one specimen sequenced in a study of blood T cell repertoires in COVID-19. Libraries were prepared by immunoSEQ multiplex PCR; TCRdb keeps only in-frame clonotypes and omits some of them. Counted here are over 150,000 clones, 70% to 90% occurring once; the ten biggest clones make up approximately 0.99%. Material for sequencing was peripheral blood. The receptors were sampled from a man aged 35 to 55 with acute or convalescent COVID-19.

This clone showed up just once. The chain employs TRBV30 and TRBJ1-1, with TRBD1 identical over 7 bases. The CDR3 extends over 12 amino acids. Per the germline V gene, CDR1 is GTSNPN and CDR2 is SVGIG (reference sequence). After removal of 1 base from V and 7 bases from J, the junction contained 3 bases not matched to a gene. The CDR3 DNA follows: TGTGCCTGGAGTGGGGGACAGTTTGAAGCTTTCTTT. Amino acid sequence: CAWSGGQFEAFF.

The rearrangement links TRBV7-3 to TRBJ2-1; a possible D gene is TRBD2 (6 bases). Looked up from germline, CDR1 is SGHTA and CDR2 is FQGTGA. The length of the CDR3 is 13 residues. Trimming stripped 5 bases from V and 3 bases from J, with 8 bases between. DNA of the CDR3: TGTGCCAGCAGCGAGGACTACTACAATGAGCAGTTCTTC. This codes for CASSEDYYNEQFF. Looking up the rest from reference TRBV7-3 and TRBJ2-1 gives the full variable domain: GAGVSQTPSNKVTEKGKYVELRCDPISGHTALYWYRQSLGQGPEFLIYFQGTGAADDSGLPNDRFFAVRPEGSVSTLKIQRTERGDSAVYLCASSEDYYNEQFFGPGTRLTVL.

For this clone: A junction end diverges from the germline sequence, so it may reflect a read error. V usage is TRBV7-2 and J usage is TRBJ2-7; TRBD1 agrees at 11 bases. The CDR3 has 15 amino acids. CDR1 SGHTA and CDR2 FQGNSA come from the germline V gene. This CDR3 is CVSSLLGQGAQEQYF. The CDR3 nucleotides are TGTGTCAGCAGCTTATTAGGACAGGGGGCTCAGGAGCAGTACTTC.

The CDR3 loop is CASSQGDVAGEAFF. CDR3 sequence (DNA): TGTGCCAGCAGCCAAGGAGATGTGGCAGGGGAAGCTTTCTTT. V and J are TRBV3-1 (or the pseudogene TRBV3-2) and TRBJ1-1, with D perhaps TRBD1 (5 bases). The CDR3 contains 14 residues. Deletions cut 1 base from V and 8 bases from J, with 14 bases between. Germline V gives CDR1 LGHDT, CDR2 YNNKEL (reference sequence).

This clone appeared a few times. J is TRBJ2-5 and V is TRBV6-5; D uncertain. The germline V gene has CDR1 MNHEY and CDR2 SVGAGI. The V and J ends lost 0 bases and 5 bases respectively, with 7 bases between them. This CDR3 is 13 amino acids long. Written as DNA, the CDR3 is TGTGCCAGCAGTTACTCGACCAGGGAGACCCAGTACTTC. Its translation: CASSYSTRETQYF.

The chain couples TRBV2 to TRBJ2-1; TRBD1 matches at 7 bases. This CDR3 has 16 residues. V was clipped by 1 base and J by 8 bases; unmatched bases: 11. Germline CDR1 is SNHLY and CDR2 is FYNNEI. The CDR3 spells CASSEEAGGMRDEQFF. The CDR3, as DNA: TGTGCCAGCAGTGAAGAAGCAGGGGGTATGAGGGATGAGCAGTTCTTC.

The V and J genes are TRBV30 and TRBJ1-2; tentatively, D is TRBD1 (6 bases). This CDR3 region has 11 residues. The germline V gene encodes CDR1 GTSNPN and CDR2 SVGIG (reference sequence). V was clipped by 3 bases and J by 7 bases, with 9 bases between them. CDR3 loop: CAWSLGGGYTF. CDR3 coding DNA: TGTGCCTGGAGCCTAGGGGGTGGCTACACCTTC.

The chain combines TRBV18 with TRBJ2-7; TRBD1 matches 9 bases. CDR1 KGHSH and CDR2 LQKENI come from the germline V gene. This CDR3 region has 15 residues. Trimming at V came to 3 bases and at J to 1 base, leaving 4 bases not matched to a gene. CDR3 loop: CASSPWTGASYEQYF. The CDR3 DNA reads TGTGCCAGCTCACCGTGGACAGGGGCATCCTACGAGCAGTACTTC.

The table lists this clone with a few counts. The chain joins TRBV5-8 to TRBJ1-6; D is unresolved. The germline V gene has CDR1 SGHTS and CDR2 YDEGEE. Trimming pared 3 bases from V and 11 bases from J, leaving 9 bases between. The CDR3 loop spans 12 amino acids. For the CDR3, the DNA is TGTGCCAGCAGCTCACTGGGAGCACCCCTCCACTTT. Encoded protein: CASSSLGAPLHF.

The chain is built from TRBV11-2 and TRBJ2-1, with 12 bases aligning to TRBD2. CDR1 is SGHAT and CDR2 is FQNNGV in the germline V gene. J gave up 4 bases and V 4 bases, and 2 bases lay outside the gene matches. The CDR3 covers 15 residues. The CDR3 reads CASSSGTSGYNEQFF. The CDR3 DNA reads TGTGCCAGCAGCTCCGGGACTAGCGGGTACAATGAGCAGTTCTTC.

This chain connects TRBV13 to TRBJ1-3; 7 nucleotides align to TRBD1. With V trimmed by 4 bases and J by 11 bases, 8 bases remained unmatched. The CDR3 runs 13 residues. CDR1 is PRHDT, CDR2 FYEKMQ, per germline (reference sequence). DNA for the CDR3: TGTGCCAGCAGCTCCCGGGACAGCGGTCCCATATATTTT. It encodes CASSSRDSGPIYF.

The chain links TRBV18 to TRBJ1-1; D not resolved. CDR1 is KGHSH and CDR2 is LQKENI in the germline V gene. Between the trimmed V and J ends, which lost 3 bases and 7 bases, there was a span of 15 bases. CDR3 length: 14 residues. CDR3 amino acids: CASSPRRLDLEAFF. The DNA for the CDR3 is TGTGCCAGCTCACCCAGGAGGTTGGATCTTGAAGCTTTCTTT.

The chain combines TRBV6-2 or TRBV6-3 with TRBJ2-2; 7 bases match TRBD2. With V trimmed by 2 bases and J by 5 bases, 14 bases remained unmatched. The CDR3 totals 18 residues. Germline CDR1 and CDR2: MNHEY and SVGEGT. The CDR3 sequence is CASSYTRGSGRRTGELFF. The DNA for the CDR3 is TGTGCCAGCAGTTACACCAGAGGGTCCGGGAGGAGAACCGGGGAGCTGTTTTTT.

V gene TRBV3-1 (or the pseudogene TRBV3-2) combines with J gene TRBJ1-1; 7 bases line up with TRBD1. Germline loops: CDR1 LGHDT, CDR2 YNNKEL (reference sequence). Unmatched junction bases numbered 5, after V lost 6 bases and J lost 4 bases. The CDR3 is made up of 13 amino acids. Here the CDR3 DNA reads TGTGCCAGCAGACTAGACAGGGCCACTGAAGCTTTCTTT. It codes for CASRLDRATEAFF.

The chain couples TRBV6-5 to TRBJ1-1, with 11 bases lining up with TRBD1. Germline V lookup: CDR1 MNHEY, CDR2 SVGAGI. The ends lost 9 bases at V and 5 bases at J; junction bases unmatched: 8. This CDR3 spans 14 amino acids. In DNA, the CDR3 is TGTGCCAGTATATGGGGACAGGGGGTAACTGAAGCTTTCTTT. Protein: CASIWGQGVTEAFF.

The chain links TRBV6-5 to TRBJ1-1; D remains ambiguous. CDR1 and CDR2 from the germline V gene are MNHEY and SVGAGI. Trimming took off 6 bases at V and 1 base at J, with 9 bases between the two ends. This CDR3 has 13 residues. The chain's CDR3 is CASRNQENTEAFF. The CDR3 DNA reads TGTGCCAGCAGGAATCAGGAGAACACTGAAGCTTTCTTT.

This chain joins TRBV3-1 (or the pseudogene TRBV3-2) and TRBJ2-2; 8 bases fit TRBD1. Germline values: CDR1 LGHDT, CDR2 YNNKEL (reference sequence). V lost 1 base and J lost 5; bases outside the gene matches: 3. This CDR3 region has 15 residues. In nucleotides, the CDR3 is TGTGCCAGCAGCCAAGTGGGACAGGTGACCGGGGAGCTGTTTTTT. It codes for CASSQVGQVTGELFF.

V usage is TRBV7-2 and J usage is TRBJ2-5; D may be TRBD2 (6 bases). V shed 1 base and J shed 4 bases, with 16 bases lying between them. The CDR3 has 16 amino acids. Germline CDR1 is SGHTA and CDR2 is FQGNSA. The CDR3 DNA reads TGTGCCAGCAGCTTAGACAGTCGGCAGGGAGGAGAGACCCAGTACTTC. It specifies CASSLDSRQGGETQYF.

The chain combines TRBV18 with TRBJ1-1, with TRBD1 as a possible D gene (6 bases). Germline-derived CDR1 and CDR2 are KGHSH and LQKENI. V was pared by 5 bases and J by 11 bases, with 21 bases between. The CDR3 sequence is 14 residues long. DNA for the CDR3: TGTGCCAGCTCATTCACGGACAGTCGACACGGGGCTTTCTTT. It is translated as CASSFTDSRHGAFF.

This clone has only a few counts. The gene calls are TRBV7-2 and TRBJ2-1; D might be TRBD1 (6 bases). Trimming cost V 0 bases and J 4 bases, with 10 bases left between them. CDR3 size: 15 residues. From germline, CDR1 is SGHTA and CDR2 FQGNSA. The CDR3 DNA follows: TGTGCCAGCAGCTTAGCCGCCGGACAGTACAATGAGCAGTTCTTC. Its protein is CASSLAAGQYNEQFF.